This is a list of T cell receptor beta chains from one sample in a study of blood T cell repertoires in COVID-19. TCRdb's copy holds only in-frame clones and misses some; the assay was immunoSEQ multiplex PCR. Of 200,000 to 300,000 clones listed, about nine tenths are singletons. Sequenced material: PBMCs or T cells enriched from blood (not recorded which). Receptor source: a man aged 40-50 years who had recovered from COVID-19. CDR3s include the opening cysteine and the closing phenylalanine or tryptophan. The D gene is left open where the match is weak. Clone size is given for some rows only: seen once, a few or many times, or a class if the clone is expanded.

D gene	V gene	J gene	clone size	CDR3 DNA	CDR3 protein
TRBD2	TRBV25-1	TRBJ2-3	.	TGTGCCAGCAGTGGGGGACTAGCGGGAGGAACCAGCACAGATACGCAGTATTTT	CASSGGLAGGTSTDTQYF
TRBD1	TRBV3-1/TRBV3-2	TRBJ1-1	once	TGTGCCAGCAGCCCTGGGACAGTGAACACTGAAGCTTTCTTT	CASSPGTVNTEAFF
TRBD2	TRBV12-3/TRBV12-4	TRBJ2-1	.	TGTGCCAGCACCCTACTAGCGGCTAATGAGCAGTTCTTC	CASTLLAANEQFF
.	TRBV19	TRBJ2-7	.	TGTGCCAGTAGTATGTGGGGGGGGGCCTCCTACGAGCAGTACTTC	CASSMWGGASYEQYF
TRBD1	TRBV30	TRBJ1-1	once	TGTGCCAGGGACAGGGTAGCCACTGAAGCTTTCTTT	CARDRVATEAFF
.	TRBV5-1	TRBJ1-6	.	TGCGCCAGCAGCTTGGAACTACTTCCTAATTCACCCCTCCACTTT	CASSLELLPNSPLHF
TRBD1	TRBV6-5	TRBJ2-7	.	TGTGCCAGCATCCCCGGGGACAGTTCCCTCGAGCAGTACTTC	CASIPGDSSLEQYF
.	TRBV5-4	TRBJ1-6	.	TGTGCCAGCAGCTTGGACAGGGTTCTGAATCCCCTCCACTTT	CASSLDRVLNPLHF
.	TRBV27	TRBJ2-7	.	TGTGCCAGCAGACACAACCCATTGCCTCAGGGGAATTACGAGCAGTACTTC	CASRHNPLPQGNYEQYF
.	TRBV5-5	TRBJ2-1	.	TGTGCCAGCACCCCGTTCGGGCAGGGTGAGCAGTTCTTC	CASTPFGQGEQFF
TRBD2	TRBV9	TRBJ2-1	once	TGTGCCAGCAGCGTAGGGGGGGGACCGGCGTGGGATGAGCAGTTCTTC	CASSVGGGPAWDEQFF
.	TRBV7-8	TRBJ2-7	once	TGTGCCAGCAGCTTATCTTCGGGAGCTGGCGAGCAGTACTTC	CASSLSSGAGEQYF
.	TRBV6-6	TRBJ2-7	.	TGTGCCAGCAGTTACCATACGGGAATGAACTACGAGCAGTACTTC	CASSYHTGMNYEQYF
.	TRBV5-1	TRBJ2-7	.	TGCGCCAGCAGCCCCCGGGACTTTGCCTACGAGCAGTACTTC	CASSPRDFAYEQYF
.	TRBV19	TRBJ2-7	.	TGTGCCAGTAGTACCCTGGTTTCGGACGAGCAGTACTTC	CASSTLVSDEQYF
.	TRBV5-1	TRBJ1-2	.	TGCGCCAGCAGCTTGGCAGGGGAAGTGGGCTACACCTTC	CASSLAGEVGYTF
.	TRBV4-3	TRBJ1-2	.	TGCGCCAGCAGCCCCCCAGGGGCTAGAGGCTACACCTTC	CASSPPGARGYTF
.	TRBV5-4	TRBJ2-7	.	TGTGCCAGCAGCTTGGAGGGGATCTCCTACGAGCAGTACTTC	CASSLEGISYEQYF
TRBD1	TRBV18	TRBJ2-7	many	TGTGCCAGCTCCCTCACCGGGACAGGGGGCGGCGAGCAGTACTTC	CASSLTGTGGGEQYF
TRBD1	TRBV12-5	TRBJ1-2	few	TGTGCTAGTGGGAAGGACAGGGGGGGCTATGGCTACACCTTC	CASGKDRGGYGYTF
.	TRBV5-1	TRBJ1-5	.	TGCGCCAGCAGCTTGCAGGCCGGCAATCAGCCCCAGCATTTT	CASSLQAGNQPQHF
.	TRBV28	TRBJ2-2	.	TGTGCCAGCAGCCTCAATTTCAGAGAGGTCTCCACCGGGGAGCTGTTTTTT	CASSLNFREVSTGELFF
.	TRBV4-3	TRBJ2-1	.	TGCGCCAGCAGCCGCAATAGCGCCCATGAGCAGTTCTTC	CASSRNSAHEQFF
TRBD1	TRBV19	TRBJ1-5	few	TGTGCCAGTAGTATTGAAGGAGGGGGCGGGCAGCCCCAGCATTTT	CASSIEGGGGQPQHF
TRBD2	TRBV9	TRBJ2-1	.	TGTGCCAGCAGCGTAGATGGGAGGGGACTAGCGGGTGACAATGAGCAGTTCTTC	CASSVDGRGLAGDNEQFF
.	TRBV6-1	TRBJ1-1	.	TGTGCCAGCAGTGAGCGACGAACACTCCTCGGGACTGAAGCTTTCTTT	CASSERRTLLGTEAFF
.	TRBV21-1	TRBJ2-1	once	TGTGCCAGCAGCAAAGCGCAGGGCAATGAGCAGTTCTTC	CASSKAQGNEQFF
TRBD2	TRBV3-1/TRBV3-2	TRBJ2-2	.	TGTGCCAGCAGCGTCGGACTAGCGGCCGGGGAGCTGTTTTTT	CASSVGLAAGELFF
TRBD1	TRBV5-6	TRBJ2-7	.	TGTGCCAGCAGCGATATCCGGGACAGAGGTATATACGAGCAGTACTTC	CASSDIRDRGIYEQYF
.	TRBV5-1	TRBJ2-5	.	TGCGCCAGCAGCTTGGAAGCTAGCCGTGAGACCCAGTACTTC	CASSLEASRETQYF
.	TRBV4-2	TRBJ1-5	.	TGTGCCAGCAGCCGCAAGACACAACTTAGAAGGCAGCCCCAGCATTTT	CASSRKTQLRRQPQHF
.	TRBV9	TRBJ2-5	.	TGTGCCAGCAGCCTGGGGGCGGGAGTACAAGAGACCCAGTACTTC	CASSLGAGVQETQYF
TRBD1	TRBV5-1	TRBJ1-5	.	TGCGCCAGCAGCCCGACAGGGGTAAATCAGCCCCAGCATTTT	CASSPTGVNQPQHF
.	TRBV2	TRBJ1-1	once	TGTGCCAGCACGGAGGAGGGAGGGACTGAAGCTTTCTTT	CASTEEGGTEAFF
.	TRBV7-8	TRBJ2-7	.	TGTGCCAGCAGCCAAAAAAGGACAGACTACGAGCAGTACTTC	CASSQKRTDYEQYF
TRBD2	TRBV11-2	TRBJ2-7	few	TGTGCCAGCAGCCCCATTAGCGGGAGGCGCTCCTACGAGCAGTACTTC	CASSPISGRRSYEQYF
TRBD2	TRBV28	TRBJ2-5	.	TGTGCCAGCAGTCCGGGACTAGCGTCGGGAGAGACCCAGTACTTC	CASSPGLASGETQYF
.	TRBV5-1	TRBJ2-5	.	TGCGCCAGCAGCTTAAACGTTCGGGAGACCCAGTACTTC	CASSLNVRETQYF
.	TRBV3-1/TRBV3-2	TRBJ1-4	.	TGTGCCAGCAGCCCTGGGACAACTAATACTAATGAAAAACTGTTTTTT	CASSPGTTNTNEKLFF
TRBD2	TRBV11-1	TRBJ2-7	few	TGTGCCAGCAGCCCGACTAGCGGAGCCTACGAGCAGTACTTC	CASSPTSGAYEQYF
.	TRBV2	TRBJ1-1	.	TGTGCCGGGTCTAATAGGGGTGGCGAAGCTTTCTTT	CAGSNRGGEAFF
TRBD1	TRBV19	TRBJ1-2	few	TGTGCCAGTACCCCCGGACAGGACTATGGCTACACCTTC	CASTPGQDYGYTF
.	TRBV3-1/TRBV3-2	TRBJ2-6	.	TGTGCCAGCAGCCAAGACATTTCTGGGGCCAACGTCCTGACTTTC	CASSQDISGANVLTF
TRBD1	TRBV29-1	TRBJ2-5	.	TGCAGCGGGACAGGCCAAGAGACCCAGTACTTC	CSGTGQETQYF
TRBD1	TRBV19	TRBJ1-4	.	TGTGCCAGTAGGCAAGGGACAGGGAATTGGGCTACAACTAATGAAAAACTGTTTTTT	CASRQGTGNWATTNEKLFF
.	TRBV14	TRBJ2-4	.	TGTGCCAGCAGCCAAGCGGTGGGGGGAAACATTCAGTACTTC	CASSQAVGGNIQYF
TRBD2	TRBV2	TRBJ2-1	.	TGTGCCAGCAGGGGACTAGCGGGGACGAGTGAGCAGTTCTTC	CASRGLAGTSEQFF
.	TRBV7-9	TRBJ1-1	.	TGTGTAGCTGGGGCTAGGGAGAACACTGAAGCTTTCTTT	CVAGARENTEAFF
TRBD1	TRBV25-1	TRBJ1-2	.	TGTGCCAGCAGTGAATCGGGACAGCTATATGGCTACACCTTC	CASSESGQLYGYTF
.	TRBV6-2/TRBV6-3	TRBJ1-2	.	TGTGCCAGCAGTTACGGCACGGGCTACACCTTC	CASSYGTGYTF
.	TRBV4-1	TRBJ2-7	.	TGCGCCAGCAGCCAAGGACAGAGCCACTACGAGCAGTACTTC	CASSQGQSHYEQYF
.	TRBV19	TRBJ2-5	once	TGTGCCAGTAGTGACCAGGGTGGGACCCAGTACTTC	CASSDQGGTQYF